This T cell receptor (beta chain) was captured by sequencing in a study of OX40 agonist ivuxolimab in advanced cancers. Study in general: Those treated in dose escalation had hepatocellular carcinoma, melanoma, renal cell cancer or head and neck cancer.

Study-wide results and limits: Mean expanded clone counts were higher in CD8+ than CD4+ T cells. In the 0.1 to 3.0 mg/kg range, CD4+ and CD8+ blood T cells had expanded clonally by week 6.

Points on this clone: Its antigen remains unidentified.

TCRdb's table, derived via immunoSEQ multiplex PCR, lists solely in-frame clones and lacks some. The table lists about 43,000 clones, approximately 86% of them singletons. The clonotype originates from an adult with an advanced solid tumor such as melanoma, head and neck, liver or kidney cancer. The source material was CD4+ or CD8+ T cells sorted from blood, sampled in a trial of the OX40 agonist ivuxolimab.

DNA of the CDR3: TGTGCCAGCAGCTTACGATCCAATCAGCCCCAGCATTTT. Translation: CASSLRSNQPQHF. The genes are TRBV7-2 and TRBJ1-5; no reliable D call. CDR3 size: 13 residues. CDR1 and CDR2 (germline): SGHTA, FQGNSA. Trimming removed 2 bases at V and 3 bases at J, with 5 bases between.